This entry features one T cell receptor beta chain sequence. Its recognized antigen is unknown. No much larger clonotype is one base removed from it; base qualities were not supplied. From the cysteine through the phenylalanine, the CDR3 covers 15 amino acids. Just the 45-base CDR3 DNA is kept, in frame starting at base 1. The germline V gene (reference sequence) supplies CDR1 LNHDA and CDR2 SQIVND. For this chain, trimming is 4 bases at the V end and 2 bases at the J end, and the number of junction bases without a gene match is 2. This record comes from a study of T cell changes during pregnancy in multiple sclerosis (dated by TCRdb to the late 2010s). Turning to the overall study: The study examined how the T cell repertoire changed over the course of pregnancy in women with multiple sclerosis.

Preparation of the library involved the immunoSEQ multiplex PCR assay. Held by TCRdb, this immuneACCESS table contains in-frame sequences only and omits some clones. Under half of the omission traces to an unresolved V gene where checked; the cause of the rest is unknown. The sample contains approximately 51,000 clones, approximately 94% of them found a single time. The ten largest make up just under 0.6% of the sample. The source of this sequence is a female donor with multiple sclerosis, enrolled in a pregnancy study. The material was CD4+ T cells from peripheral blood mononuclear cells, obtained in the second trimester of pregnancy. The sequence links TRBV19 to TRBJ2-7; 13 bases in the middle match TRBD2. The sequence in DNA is TGTGCCAGTAGTACCGGGACTAGCGGGGCCTACGAGCAGTACTTC. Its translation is CASSTGTSGAYEQYF. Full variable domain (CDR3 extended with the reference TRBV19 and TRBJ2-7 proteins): DGGITQSPKYLFRKEGQNVTLSCEQNLNHDAMYWYRQDPGQGLRLIYYSQIVNDFQKGDIAEGYSVSREKKESFPLTVTSAQKNPTAFYLCASSTGTSGAYEQYFGPGTRLTVT.